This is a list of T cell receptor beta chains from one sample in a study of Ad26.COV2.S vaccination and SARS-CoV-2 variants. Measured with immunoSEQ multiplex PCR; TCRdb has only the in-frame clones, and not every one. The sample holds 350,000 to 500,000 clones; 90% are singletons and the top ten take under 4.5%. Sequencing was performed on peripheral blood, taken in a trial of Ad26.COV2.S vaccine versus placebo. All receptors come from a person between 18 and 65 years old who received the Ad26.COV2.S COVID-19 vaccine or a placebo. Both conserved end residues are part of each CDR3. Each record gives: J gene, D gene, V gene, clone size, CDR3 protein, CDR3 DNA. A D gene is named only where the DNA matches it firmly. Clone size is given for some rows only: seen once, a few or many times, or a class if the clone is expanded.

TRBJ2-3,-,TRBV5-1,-,CASRVEWDGTDTQYF,TGCGCCAGCAGGGTGGAATGGGACGGCACAGATACGCAGTATTTT
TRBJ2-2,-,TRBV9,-,CASSVVSGELFF,TGTGCCAGCAGCGTAGTCTCCGGGGAGCTGTTTTTT
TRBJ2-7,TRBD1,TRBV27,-,CASSLYRGDEQYF,TGTGCCAGCAGTTTGTACAGGGGTGACGAGCAGTACTTC
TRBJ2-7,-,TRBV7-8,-,CASSPREMGLEQYF,TGTGCCAGCAGCCCCCGAGAGATGGGCCTCGAGCAGTACTTC
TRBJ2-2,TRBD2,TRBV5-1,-,CASTRNAGGATGELFF,TGCGCCAGCACCCGCAACGCGGGAGGAGCCACCGGGGAGCTGTTTTTT
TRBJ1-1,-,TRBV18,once,CASSPPWGNGNTEAFF,TGTGCCAGCTCACCACCGTGGGGAAATGGGAACACTGAAGCTTTCTTT
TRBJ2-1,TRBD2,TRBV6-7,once,CASSPWSGGYNEQFF,TGTGCCAGCAGTCCGTGGAGCGGGGGTTACAATGAGCAGTTCTTC
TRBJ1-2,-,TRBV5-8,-,CASSRVGHSDYGYTF,TGTGCCAGCAGCCGGGTGGGACACTCGGACTATGGCTACACCTTC
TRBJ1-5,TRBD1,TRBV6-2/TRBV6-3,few,CASSGTGVQPQHF,TGTGCCAGCAGTGGGACAGGGGTGCAGCCCCAGCATTTT
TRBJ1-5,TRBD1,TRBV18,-,CASSPGTGRNQPQHF,TGTGCCAGCTCACCCGGGACAGGGAGGAATCAGCCCCAGCATTTT
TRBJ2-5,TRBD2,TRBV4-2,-,CASSQDGTSGRKETQYF,TGTGCCAGCAGCCAAGATGGGACTAGCGGGAGAAAAGAGACCCAGTACTTC
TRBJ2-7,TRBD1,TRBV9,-,CASSAGTGVYEQYF,TGTGCCAGCAGCGCCGGGACAGGGGTCTACGAGCAGTACTTC
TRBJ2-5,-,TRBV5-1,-,CASSSGDQRAAGETQYF,TGCGCCAGCAGCTCGGGGGACCAGCGGGCCGCGGGAGAGACCCAGTACTTC
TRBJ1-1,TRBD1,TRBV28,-,CASSLSGTGGAEAFF,TGTGCCAGCAGTTTATCGGGGACAGGGGGGGCTGAAGCTTTCTTT
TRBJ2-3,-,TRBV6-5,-,CASSSTRRDTQYF,TGTGCCAGCAGTTCGACCCGGAGGGATACGCAGTATTTT
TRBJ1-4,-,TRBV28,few,CASSSREKLFF,TGTGCCAGCAGTTCAAGAGAAAAACTGTTTTTT
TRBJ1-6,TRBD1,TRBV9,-,CASSADRGRDSPLHF,TGTGCCAGCAGCGCCGACAGGGGGCGGGATTCACCCCTCCACTTT
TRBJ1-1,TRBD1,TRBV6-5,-,CASSYSRTGDTEAFF,TGTGCCAGCAGTTACTCGAGGACAGGAGACACTGAAGCTTTCTTT
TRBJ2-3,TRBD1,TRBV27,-,CASSFGTGGALGDTQYF,TGTGCCAGCAGTTTCGGGACAGGGGGCGCATTAGGAGATACGCAGTATTTT
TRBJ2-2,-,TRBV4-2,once,CASSRIIGGDTGELFF,TGTGCCAGCAGCCGCATAATTGGAGGGGACACCGGGGAGCTGTTTTTT
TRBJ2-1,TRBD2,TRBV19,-,CASGGLAGDSNEQFF,TGTGCCAGTGGCGGACTAGCGGGAGATTCTAATGAGCAGTTCTTC
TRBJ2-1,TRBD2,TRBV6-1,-,CASSGKRDRYYNEQFF,TGTGCCAGCAGTGGTAAGCGGGATCGGTACTACAATGAGCAGTTCTTC
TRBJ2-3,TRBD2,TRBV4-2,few,CASSQSWTSGRPADTQYF,TGTGCCAGCAGCCAATCCTGGACTAGCGGGAGGCCGGCAGATACGCAGTATTTT
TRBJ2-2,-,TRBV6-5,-,CASSPLTGNTGELFF,TGTGCCAGCAGTCCGTTGACAGGGAACACCGGGGAGCTGTTTTTT
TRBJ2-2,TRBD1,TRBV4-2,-,CASSQPGGRELFF,TGTGCCAGCAGCCAACCAGGGGGCAGGGAGCTGTTTTTT
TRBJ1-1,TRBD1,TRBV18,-,CASSPLQAGQGQGAFF,TGTGCCAGCTCACCATTACAGGCGGGACAGGGTCAAGGAGCTTTCTTT
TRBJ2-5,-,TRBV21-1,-,CASSFRGQETQYF,TGTGCCAGCAGCTTCCGAGGGCAAGAGACCCAGTACTTC
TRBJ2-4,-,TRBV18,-,CASSGTEVAKNIQYF,TGTGCCAGCTCGGGTACAGAAGTAGCCAAAAACATTCAGTACTTC
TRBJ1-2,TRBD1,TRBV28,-,CASSPHLRGQGGDGYTF,TGTGCCAGCAGCCCACACCTCAGAGGACAGGGCGGCGATGGCTACACCTTC
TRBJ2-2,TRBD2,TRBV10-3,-,CAISSTSGDTGELFF,TGTGCCATCAGCTCCACTAGCGGCGACACCGGGGAGCTGTTTTTT
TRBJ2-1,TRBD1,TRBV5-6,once,CASSLRWQGAYNEQFF,TGTGCCAGCAGCTTGAGGTGGCAGGGGGCCTACAATGAGCAGTTCTTC
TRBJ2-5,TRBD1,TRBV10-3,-,CAISGDRGSQETQYF,TGTGCCATCAGCGGGGACAGGGGCTCCCAAGAGACCCAGTACTTC
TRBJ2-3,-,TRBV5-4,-,CASSLTASRGRDTQYF,TGTGCCAGCAGCTTGACGGCTAGCCGAGGGAGGGATACGCAGTATTTT
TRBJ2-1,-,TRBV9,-,CASSERSLGGNPNEQFF,TGTGCCAGCAGCGAGCGTAGCTTAGGTGGCAATCCCAATGAGCAGTTCTTC
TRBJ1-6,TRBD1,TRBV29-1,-,CSVQEEGQGSPLHF,TGCAGCGTTCAAGAAGAGGGACAGGGGTCACCCCTCCACTTT
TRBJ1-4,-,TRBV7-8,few,CASSLAGGPGKLFF,TGTGCCAGCAGCTTAGCGGGAGGACCCGGAAAACTGTTTTTT
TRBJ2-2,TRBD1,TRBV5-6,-,CASKALGQGRSGELFF,TGTGCCAGCAAAGCCCTCGGACAGGGACGGAGCGGGGAGCTGTTTTTT
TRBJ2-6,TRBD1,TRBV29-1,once,CSVGTGITGANVLTF,TGCAGCGTAGGGACAGGGATAACTGGGGCCAACGTCCTGACTTTC
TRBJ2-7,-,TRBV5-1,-,CASSLGGTLDYEQYF,TGCGCCAGCAGCTTGGGCGGGACACTTGACTACGAGCAGTACTTC
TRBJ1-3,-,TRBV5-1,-,CASSLGVGLGSGNTIYF,TGCGCCAGCAGCTTGGGTGTAGGCCTCGGCTCTGGAAACACCATATATTTT
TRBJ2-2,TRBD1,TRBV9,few,CASSATGASNTGELFF,TGTGCCAGCAGCGCAACAGGGGCCTCGAACACCGGGGAGCTGTTTTTT
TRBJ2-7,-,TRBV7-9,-,CASSLALQAPGYEQYF,TGTGCCAGCAGCTTAGCGTTGCAGGCGCCAGGGTACGAGCAGTACTTC
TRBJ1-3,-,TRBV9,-,CASSPDPYSGNTIYF,TGTGCCAGCAGCCCCGACCCTTACTCTGGAAACACCATATATTTT
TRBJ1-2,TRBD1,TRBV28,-,CASSLPDRVANYGYTF,TGTGCCAGCAGTTTACCAGACAGGGTAGCTAACTATGGCTACACCTTC
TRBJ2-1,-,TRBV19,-,CASSIQWDPYNEQFF,TGTGCCAGTAGTATTCAGTGGGACCCCTACAATGAGCAGTTCTTC
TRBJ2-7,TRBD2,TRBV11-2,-,CASSLSGSVYEQYF,TGTGCCAGCAGTTTGAGCGGGAGTGTCTACGAGCAGTACTTC
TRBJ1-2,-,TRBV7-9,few,CASRNPDGYTF,TGTGCCAGCAGAAATCCGGATGGCTACACCTTC
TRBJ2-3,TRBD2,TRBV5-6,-,CASSFREGGADTQYF,TGTGCCAGCAGCTTCCGGGAGGGCGGGGCAGATACGCAGTATTTT
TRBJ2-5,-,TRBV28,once,CASSRPGGVHETQYF,TGTGCCAGCAGCCGGCCCGGCGGGGTGCACGAGACCCAGTACTTC
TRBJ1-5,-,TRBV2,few,CASSDRGRTTQSNQPQHF,TGTGCCAGCAGTGATAGGGGACGAACGACCCAAAGCAATCAGCCCCAGCATTTT